This T cell receptor (beta chain) originates from a study of blood T cell repertoires in COVID-19. Study in general: Material from acute and convalescent COVID-19 was sourced from the United States, Italy and Spain.

Only in-frame clones appear in the TCRdb table, and some are missing; sequencing was by immunoSEQ multiplex PCR. Of tens of thousands of clones in the sample, under 85% were seen once. The CDR3 consists of 16 residues. V lost 5 bases to trimming and J lost 10 bases; unmatched junction nucleotides: 16. CDR1 and CDR2 (germline): SGHRS, YFSETQ. This TCR derives from a human donor in a cohort sampled during active COVID-19. This chain links TRBV5-1 with TRBJ1-2, with 11 bases lining up with TRBD1. What was sequenced was peripheral blood. The DNA for the CDR3 is TGCGCCAGCAGTCCGAATACCGGACAGGGGGCAATCGACTACACCTTC. Translating gives CASSPNTGQGAIDYTF.